The 15 T cell receptor beta chains below were found in one sample sequenced in a study of blood T cell repertoires in COVID-19. Here immunoSEQ multiplex PCR was the method, and the copy in TCRdb shows in-frame clones only, minus some. The repertoire includes around 150,000 clones, 70% to 90% of them detected once, and around 6.2% sits in the top ten. Material for sequencing was PBMCs or T cells enriched from blood (not recorded which). The receptors were gathered from a woman aged 40 to 49 who had recovered from COVID-19.

This rearrangement joins TRBV3-1 (or the pseudogene TRBV3-2) to TRBJ1-1; 9 nucleotides line up with TRBD1. Losses at the gene ends were 2 bases for V and 1 base for J; bases not matched to a gene: 5. Germline assignment: CDR1 LGHDT and CDR2 YNNKEL (reference sequence). The CDR3 covers 16 residues. The chain's CDR3 is CASSQYRGRENTEAFF. The CDR3 region has the DNA TGTGCCAGCAGCCAATACAGGGGGCGGGAGAACACTGAAGCTTTCTTT.

The gene calls are TRBV19 and TRBJ1-1, with a tentative D call TRBD1 (5 bases). The length of the CDR3 is 14 residues. Germline CDR1 is LNHDA and CDR2 is SQIVND (reference sequence). Between the trimmed V and J ends, which lost 3 bases and 4 bases, there was a span of 12 bases. CDR3 nucleotides: TGTGCCAGTAGTATTGGGGCCTCCGGCACTGAAGCTTTCTTT. Amino acids: CASSIGASGTEAFF.

The V call is TRBV3-1 (or the pseudogene TRBV3-2), the J call TRBJ2-5, with 10 bases that match TRBD2. Per the germline V gene, CDR1 is LGHDT and CDR2 is YNNKEL (reference sequence). CDR3 length equals 16 residues. V trimming: 0 bases; J trimming: 3 bases; junction bases outside the gene matches: 4. The CDR3: CASSQEGGLAEETQYF. DNA of the CDR3: TGTGCCAGCAGCCAAGAAGGAGGACTAGCGGAAGAGACCCAGTACTTC.

V gene TRBV3-1 (or the pseudogene TRBV3-2) combines with J gene TRBJ1-3; D remains ambiguous. V dropped 4 bases and J dropped 0 bases, with 10 bases sitting between them. Germline CDR1 is LGHDT and CDR2 is YNNKEL (reference sequence). The CDR3 spans 15 residues. The CDR3 loop reads CASSPTGSSGNTIYF. The CDR3 DNA reads as TGTGCCAGCAGCCCGACGGGGAGCTCTGGAAACACCATATATTTT.

This rearrangement joins TRBV10-2 to TRBJ1-6, with 9 bases lining up with TRBD1. CDR3 size: 13 residues. The V segment lost 4 bases and the J segment 14 bases; nucleotides outside the gene matches: 6. CDR1 is WSHSY and CDR2 is SAAADI in the germline V gene. As DNA, the CDR3 is TGCGCCAGCAGTGGGGGGACAGGGATGACCCTCCACTTT. Residues: CASSGGTGMTLHF.

The genes are TRBV9 and TRBJ2-1, with 11 bases matching TRBD2. With 0 bases clipped from V and 3 bases from J, the junction kept 5 bases outside the gene matches. CDR1 and CDR2 from the germline V gene are SGDLS and YYNGEE. The CDR3 has 17 residues. CDR3 nucleotides: TGTGCCAGCAGCGTAGCTCCTGGGACTAGCGGCTACAATGAGCAGTTCTTC. It specifies CASSVAPGTSGYNEQFF.

The chain joins TRBV29-1 to TRBJ2-3; 7 nucleotides line up with TRBD2. This CDR3 has 14 residues. Trimming at V came to 6 bases and at J to 4 bases, leaving 10 bases not matched to a gene. Germline-derived CDR1 and CDR2 are SQVTM and ANQGSEA. The CDR3 sequence: CSVTKGRVADTQYF. CDR3 DNA: TGCAGCGTCACTAAAGGGAGGGTAGCAGATACGCAGTATTTT.

This chain uses TRBV7-9 with TRBJ2-1; no clear D. This CDR3 region has 13 residues. Germline V CDR1 and CDR2: SEHNR, FQNEAQ (reference sequence). Trimming removed 1 base at V and 7 bases at J, with 8 bases between. CDR3 protein: CASSLEQVNEQFF. The DNA of the CDR3 is TGTGCCAGCAGCTTAGAGCAGGTTAATGAGCAGTTCTTC.

J is TRBJ2-3 and V is TRBV14, with 10 bases lining up with TRBD1. The J segment lost 4 bases and the V segment lost 5 bases, leaving 6 bases of the junction unmatched. CDR1 and CDR2 (germline): SGHDN, FVKESK. The CDR3 extends over 15 amino acids. The CDR3 region has the DNA TGTGCCAGCAGCACGACAGGGGGCGCATCAGATACGCAGTATTTT. It codes for CASSTTGGASDTQYF. Full variable domain (rest looked up from reference TRBV14 and TRBJ2-3): EAGVTQFPSHSVIEKGQTVTLRCDPISGHDNLYWYRRVMGKEIKFLLHFVKESKQDESGMPNNRFLAERTGGTYSTLKVQPAELEDSGVYFCASSTTGGASDTQYFGPGTRLTVL.

The V and J genes are TRBV10-3 and TRBJ1-1, with no clear D. This CDR3 contains 12 residues. CDR1 and CDR2 (germline): ENHRY, SYGVKD. The V and J ends lost 4 bases and 4 bases respectively, with 7 bases between them. CDR3 coding DNA: TGTGCCATCAGTGCGGGAGGCACTGAAGCTTTCTTT. Residues: CAISAGGTEAFF.

This chain connects TRBV13 to TRBJ1-3; perhaps TRBD1 as D (6 bases). V lost 4 bases and J 1 base, leaving 11 bases between the germline ends. The CDR3 has 15 amino acids. Per germline, CDR1 PRHDT and CDR2 FYEKMQ (reference sequence). CDR3: CASSSIQGSGNTIYF. The CDR3 bases are TGTGCCAGCAGCTCCATACAGGGATCTGGAAACACCATATATTTT.

The gene calls are TRBV6-5 and TRBJ1-2, with unresolved D. Trimming pared 0 bases from V and 4 bases from J, leaving 6 bases between. This CDR3 is 13 amino acids long. Germline values: CDR1 MNHEY, CDR2 SVGAGI. The CDR3 DNA reads as TGTGCCAGCAGTTACTCGGGCAGCTATGGCTACACCTTC. Its translation is CASSYSGSYGYTF.

V is TRBV18 and J is TRBJ1-1; 7 positions agree with TRBD1. J lost 8 bases, V lost 3 bases, and 15 bases had no gene match. The CDR3 spans 16 residues. From germline, CDR1 is KGHSH and CDR2 LQKENI. This CDR3 reads CASSPTSQGTASEAFF. As DNA, the CDR3 is TGTGCCAGCTCACCGACTTCACAGGGGACAGCCAGCGAAGCTTTCTTT.

The chain links TRBV13 to TRBJ1-1; D not certain. The CDR3 length is 16 residues. The V gene's germline CDR1 is PRHDT and CDR2 FYEKMQ (reference sequence). Trimming removed 5 bases from V and 1 base from J, with 17 bases in between. This chain's CDR3 is CASSPQAPEWNTEAFF. Here the CDR3 DNA reads TGTGCCAGCAGCCCCCAAGCCCCGGAGTGGAACACTGAAGCTTTCTTT. The full variable domain, completed using reference TRBV13 and TRBJ1-1, is AAGVIQSPRHLIKEKRETATLKCYPIPRHDTVYWYQQGPGQDPQFLISFYEKMQSDKGSIPDRFSAQQFSDYHSELNMSSLELGDSALYFCASSPQAPEWNTEAFFGQGTRLTVV.

The chain recombines TRBV30 with TRBJ1-1, with TRBD1 matching over 7 bases. Trimming took 8 bases from V and 1 from J; bases not matched to a gene: 7. From germline, CDR1 is GTSNPN and CDR2 SVGIG (reference sequence). CDR3 length: 13 residues. The CDR3, as DNA: TGTGCCCGACAGGGTGAGGCGAACACTGAAGCTTTCTTT. As protein: CARQGEANTEAFF.